This T cell receptor beta chain was obtained from a study of blood T cell repertoires in COVID-19. Overall study: Samples representing acute and convalescent COVID-19 were sourced from the United States, Italy and Spain.

Assay used: immunoSEQ multiplex PCR; TCRdb lists only in-frame clones, some missing. The sample contains approximately 44,000 clones, 65% to 85% of which appear only once. Trimming removed 5 bases from V and 6 bases from J, with 16 bases in between. This CDR3 is built from 15 residues. The V gene's germline CDR1 is KGHDR and CDR2 SFDVKD. The TCR was taken from a human donor in a cohort sampled during active COVID-19. The gene calls are TRBV24-1 and TRBJ2-1, with D possibly matching TRBD2 (5 bases). The sample was peripheral blood. CDR3 region: CATSAMLVGGNEQFF. CDR3 bases: TGTGCCACCAGTGCGATGTTGGTCGGAGGCAATGAGCAGTTCTTC.